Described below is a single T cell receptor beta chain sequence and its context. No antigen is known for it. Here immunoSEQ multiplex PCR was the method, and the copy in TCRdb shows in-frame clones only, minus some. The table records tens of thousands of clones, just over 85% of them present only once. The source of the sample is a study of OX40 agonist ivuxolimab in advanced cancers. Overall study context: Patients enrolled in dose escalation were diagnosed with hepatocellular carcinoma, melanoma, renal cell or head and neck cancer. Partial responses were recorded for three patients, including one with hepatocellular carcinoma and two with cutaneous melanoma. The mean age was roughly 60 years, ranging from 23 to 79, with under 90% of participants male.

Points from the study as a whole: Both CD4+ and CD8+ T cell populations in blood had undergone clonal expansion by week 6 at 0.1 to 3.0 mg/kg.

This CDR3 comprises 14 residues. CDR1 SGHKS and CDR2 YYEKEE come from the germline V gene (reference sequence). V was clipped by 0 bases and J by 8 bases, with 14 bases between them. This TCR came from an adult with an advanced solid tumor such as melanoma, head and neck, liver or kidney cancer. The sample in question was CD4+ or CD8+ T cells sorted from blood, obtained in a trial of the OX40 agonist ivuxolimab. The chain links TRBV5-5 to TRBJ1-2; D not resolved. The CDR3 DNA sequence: TGTGCCAGCAGCTTGGCTGCCGGGAGCGACGGCTACACCTTC. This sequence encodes CASSLAAGSDGYTF. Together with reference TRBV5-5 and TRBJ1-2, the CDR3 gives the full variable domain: DAGVTQSPTHLIKTRGQQVTLRCSPISGHKSVSWYQQVLGQGPQFIFQYYEKEERGRGNFPDRFSARQFPNYSSELNVNALLLGDSALYLCASSLAAGSDGYTFGSGTRLTVV.